Below, 4 T cell receptor beta chains from the same sample are listed, as sequenced in a study of graft-versus-host responses after intestinal transplantation. Repertoires were generated with immunoSEQ multiplex PCR, while TCRdb's copy carries only in-frame clones and drops some. The table has 35,000 to 45,000 clones, approximately 93% seen once. Sequenced material: PBMCs, taken nearly 750 days after intestinal transplantation. The receptors derive from a human patient who received an intestinal transplant, so some T cells may come from the graft donor.

The chain recombines TRBV5-4 with TRBJ2-1, with D tentatively TRBD2 (6 bases). Germline CDR1 SGHNT, CDR2 YYREEE (reference sequence). The V end lost 2 bases, the J end lost 2 bases, and 11 bases lay between the germline ends. The CDR3 runs to 15 residues. In DNA, the CDR3 is TGTGCCAGCAGCTTTAGCGGCATCACCTACAATGAGCAGTTCTTC. It specifies CASSFSGITYNEQFF.

The chain is built from TRBV5-1 and TRBJ1-6, with 7 bases lining up with TRBD1. Looked up from germline, CDR1 is SGHRS and CDR2 is YFSETQ. J lost 12 bases, V lost 2 bases, and 8 bases had no gene match. CDR3 length: 14 residues. The DNA of the CDR3 is TGCGCCAGCAGCTTTGACAGGGTCCTTCAACCCCTCCACTTT. Its translation is CASSFDRVLQPLHF.

The chain links TRBV15 to TRBJ2-1; D possibly uses TRBD1 or TRBD2 (5 bases each). The CDR3 has 13 residues. V lost 7 bases to trimming and J lost 9 bases, with 16 bases between them. Germline lookup yields CDR1 LNHNV and CDR2 YYDKDF (reference sequence). The CDR3 nucleotides read TGTGCCACCAACCCAGAGTTGGGGGTTGAGCAGTTCTTC. It is translated as CATNPELGVEQFF.

V usage is TRBV12-5 and J usage is TRBJ1-2, with D unresolved. The germline V and J ends were trimmed by 5 bases and 8 bases, with 12 bases remaining between them. CDR3 length: 12 amino acids. Per germline, CDR1 LGHNT and CDR2 FRNRAP. The CDR3 protein is CASGKTARGYTF. The CDR3 coding sequence is TGTGCTAGTGGTAAGACTGCTAGGGGCTACACCTTC. Together with reference TRBV12-5 and TRBJ1-2, the CDR3 gives the full variable domain: DARVTQTPRHKVTEMGQEVTMRCQPILGHNTVFWYRQTMMQGLELLAYFRNRAPLDDSGMPKDRFSAEMPDATLATLKIQPSEPRDSAVYFCASGKTARGYTFGSGTRLTVV.